This T cell receptor (beta chain) originates from a study of blood T cell repertoires in COVID-19. The CDR3 is made up of 14 amino acids. V trimming: 6 bases; J trimming: 7 bases; junction bases outside the gene matches: 8. The germline V gene has CDR1 MNHEY and CDR2 SVGAGI. The protocol was immunoSEQ multiplex PCR, while the TCRdb copy is restricted to in-frame clones and leaves out a portion. The sample has under 200,000 clones; about 85% are singletons. The clonotype comes from a woman in her 50s who had recovered from COVID-19. This chain connects TRBV6-5 to TRBJ1-2; 10 bases are a match to TRBD1. The sequencing sample was made of PBMCs or T cells enriched from blood (not recorded which). The CDR3 spells CASRRDRGRSGYTF. The CDR3 nucleotides are TGTGCCAGCAGACGTGACAGGGGGCGGAGTGGCTACACCTTC.